The clone carrying this TCR beta chain was seen at least ten times. Its target is not known. Germline CDR1 and CDR2: SGHTA and FQGNSA. CDR3 size: 15 residues. The V gene lost 1 base and the J gene lost 4 bases, with 13 bases spanning the gap. These data belong to a study of blood T cells in healthy people across ages. For the second PCR, which ran for roughly 6 to 12 cycles, a sample-barcoded 5' primer and a J-beta primer mix were used. TCRdb called the 5' RACE reads again in MiXCR, with one record for every CDR3 protein. The data contain 750,000 to 1,000,000 distinct CDR3 sequences, roughly 28% of them seen just once; the ten biggest clones take up about a tenth. The study's findings and limits: Naive CD4+ cells and diversity were both higher in long-lived donors than in aged donors.

These records were also assigned to another study, of T cells of mothers and their children. That study adds: For the second PCR, the M1S primer put in sample barcodes and 2-4 random nucleotides.

The chain has TRBV7-2 and TRBJ1-2, with D possibly matching TRBD1 (6 bases). The clonotype comes from a woman in her thirties or forties in good health. Sequencing input: blood. CDR3 DNA: TGTGCCAGCAGCTTAGACCCAGGGGCGCTCTATGGCTACACCTTC. Translated: CASSLDPGALYGYTF. Together with reference TRBV7-2 and TRBJ1-2, the CDR3 gives the full variable domain: GAGVSQSPSNKVTEKGKDVELRCDPISGHTALYWYRQSLGQGLEFLIYFQGNSAPDKSGLPSDRFSAERTGGSVSTLTIQRTQQEDSAVYLCASSLDPGALYGYTFGSGTRLTVV.